This T cell receptor beta chain is drawn from a study of cytomegalovirus exposure and HLA in healthy donors. About the study: Early released data comprised around 85 million unique TCRs from HLA-typed donors. Findings of the study overall: As was reported, the classifier diagnosed cytomegalovirus status with high specificity and sensitivity. The authors later found TCR association rates varying by HLA locus, with DRB1 most and HLA-C fewest.

The CDR3 contains 15 residues. Unmatched junction bases numbered 8, after V lost 5 bases and J lost 4 bases. Per the germline V gene, CDR1 is MDHEN and CDR2 is SYDVKM. In the PCR, 60 Vbeta and 13 Jbeta primers were used. The repertoire was sequenced with immunoSEQ multiplex PCR; TCRdb's copy has only in-frame clones and lacks some. The sample holds 200,000 to 300,000 clones, almost 85% seen once. Notes on this clone: Its antigen remains unidentified.

This sequence joins TRBV28 and TRBJ2-1; 7 nucleotides match TRBD2. Sequenced input: PBMCs. The receptor's source is a woman aged 40-49 years in good health and CMV-seropositive. The CDR3 is CASSPAWGGYNEQFF. The CDR3 DNA sequence: TGTGCCAGCAGTCCCGCATGGGGGGGTTACAATGAGCAGTTCTTC.